Here is one T cell receptor beta chain with its context. As handled by the study authors: Amplification from reference gene primers served as the basis for estimated nucleated cell counts. The data were produced by immunoSEQ multiplex PCR, yet TCRdb's version contains in-frame clones alone and is incomplete. V and J calls and clone size are as listed in that table; D and trimming were resolved from the DNA. The sample consists of 150,000 to 200,000 clones, around 92% of them appearing once. This sample was included in a study of blood T cell repertoires in COVID-19. The receptor was derived from a man aged 25 to 40 with COVID-19, enrolled during active disease. The sample taken for sequencing was peripheral blood.

The CDR3 coding sequence is TGTGCCAGCAGCCCGGGACAGGGAGAAGGCGAGCAGTACTTC. Its translation is CASSPGQGEGEQYF. The genes are TRBV11-1 and TRBJ2-7; 9 bases are a match to TRBD1. This CDR3 has 14 residues. The germline gives CDR1 SGHAT, CDR2 FQDESV (reference sequence). J lost 6 bases, V lost 5 bases, and 8 bases had no gene match.